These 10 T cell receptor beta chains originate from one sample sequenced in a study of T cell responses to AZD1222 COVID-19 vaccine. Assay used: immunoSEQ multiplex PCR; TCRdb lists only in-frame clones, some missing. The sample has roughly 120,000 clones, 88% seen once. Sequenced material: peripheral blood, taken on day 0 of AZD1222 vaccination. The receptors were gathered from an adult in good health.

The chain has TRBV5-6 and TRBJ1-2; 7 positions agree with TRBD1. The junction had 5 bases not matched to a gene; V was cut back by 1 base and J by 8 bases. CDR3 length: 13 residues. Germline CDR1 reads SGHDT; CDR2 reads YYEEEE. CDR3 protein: CASSLRTGWGYTF. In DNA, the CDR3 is TGTGCCAGCAGCTTGCGGACAGGTTGGGGCTACACCTTC.

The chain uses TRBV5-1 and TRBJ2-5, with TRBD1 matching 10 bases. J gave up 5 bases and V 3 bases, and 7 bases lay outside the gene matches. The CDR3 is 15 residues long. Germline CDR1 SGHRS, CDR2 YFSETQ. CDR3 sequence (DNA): TGCGCCAGCAGCTCGGGACAGGGGCGGACGGAGACCCAGTACTTC. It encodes CASSSGQGRTETQYF.

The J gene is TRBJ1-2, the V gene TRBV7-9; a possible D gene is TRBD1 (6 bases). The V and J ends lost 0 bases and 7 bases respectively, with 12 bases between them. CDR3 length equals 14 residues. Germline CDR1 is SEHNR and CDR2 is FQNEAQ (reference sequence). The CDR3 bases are TGTGCCAGCAGCTTAGCGACAGGTCCGAGTGGCTACACCTTC. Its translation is CASSLATGPSGYTF.

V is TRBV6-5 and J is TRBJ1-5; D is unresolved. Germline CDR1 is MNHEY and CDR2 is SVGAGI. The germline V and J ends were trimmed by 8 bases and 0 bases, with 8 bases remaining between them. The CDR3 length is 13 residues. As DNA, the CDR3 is TGTGCCAGCGGGCGGGATAGCAATCAGCCCCAGCATTTT. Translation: CASGRDSNQPQHF.

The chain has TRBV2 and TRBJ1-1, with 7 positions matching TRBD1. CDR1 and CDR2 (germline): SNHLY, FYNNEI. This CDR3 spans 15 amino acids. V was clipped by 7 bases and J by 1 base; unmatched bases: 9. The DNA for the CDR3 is TGTGCCAGCAAAAGGACAGGCAACTCGAACACTGAAGCTTTCTTT. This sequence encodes CASKRTGNSNTEAFF. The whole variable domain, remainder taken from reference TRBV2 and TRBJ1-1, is EPEVTQTPSHQVTQMGQEVILRCVPISNHLYFYWYRQILGQKVEFLVSFYNNEISEKSEIFDDQFSVERPDGSNFTLKIRSTKLEDSAMYFCASKRTGNSNTEAFFGQGTRLTVV.

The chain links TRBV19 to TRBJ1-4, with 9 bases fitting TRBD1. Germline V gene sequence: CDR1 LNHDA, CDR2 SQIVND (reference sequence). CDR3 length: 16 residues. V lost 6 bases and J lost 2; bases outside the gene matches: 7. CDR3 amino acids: CASRGNRGRTNEKLFF. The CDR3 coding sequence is TGTGCCAGTAGGGGGAACAGGGGGCGGACTAATGAAAAACTGTTTTTT.

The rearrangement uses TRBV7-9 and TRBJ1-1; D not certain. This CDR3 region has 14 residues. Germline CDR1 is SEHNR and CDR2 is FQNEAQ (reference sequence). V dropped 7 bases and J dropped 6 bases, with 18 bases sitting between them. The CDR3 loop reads CASTQYGSGAEAFF. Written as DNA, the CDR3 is TGTGCCAGCACCCAGTATGGATCTGGCGCTGAAGCTTTCTTT.

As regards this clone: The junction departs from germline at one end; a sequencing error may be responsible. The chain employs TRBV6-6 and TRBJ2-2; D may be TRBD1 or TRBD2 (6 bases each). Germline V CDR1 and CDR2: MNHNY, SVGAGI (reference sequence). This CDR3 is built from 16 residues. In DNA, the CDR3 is TGTGCCAGCAGTTACTCGTCTACCGGGGGCACCGGGGAGTTGTTTTTT. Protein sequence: CASSYSSTGGTGELFF.

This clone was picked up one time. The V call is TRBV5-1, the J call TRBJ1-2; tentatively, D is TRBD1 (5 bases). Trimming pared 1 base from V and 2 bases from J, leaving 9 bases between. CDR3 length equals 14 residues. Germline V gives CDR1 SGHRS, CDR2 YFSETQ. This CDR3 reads CASSLTQGNYGYTF. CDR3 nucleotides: TGCGCCAGCAGCTTGACCCAGGGAAACTATGGCTACACCTTC.

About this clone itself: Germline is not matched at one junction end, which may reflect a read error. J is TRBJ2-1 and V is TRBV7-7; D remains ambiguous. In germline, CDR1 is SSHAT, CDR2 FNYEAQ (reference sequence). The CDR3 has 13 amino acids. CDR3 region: CASSLITGNEQFF. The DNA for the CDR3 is TGTGCTAGCAGCTTAATAACTGGCAATGAGCAGTTCTTC.